Listed below are T cell receptor beta chains from one sample, sequenced in a study of blood T cell repertoires in COVID-19. Method: immunoSEQ multiplex PCR; TCRdb's copy keeps in-frame clones and lacks some. The sample holds about 200,000 clones; roughly 86% are singletons and the top ten take under 2%. Sequenced: peripheral blood. The receptor set was obtained from a man younger than 35 with active or convalescent COVID-19. CDR3s include the opening cysteine and the closing phenylalanine or tryptophan. A D gene is named only where the DNA matches it firmly. For some rows the clone size is stated as once, few or many, or as a class when expanded; others skip it.

d_gene	v_gene	j_gene	abundance	CDR3nt	CDR3aa
TRBD1	TRBV5-5	TRBJ1-1	-	TGTGCCAGCAGCTCCCGACAGGGATTGAACACTGAAGCTTTCTTT	CASSSRQGLNTEAFF
TRBD1	TRBV5-6	TRBJ1-4	-	TGTGCCAGCAGCTCGACAGGGGTCCTTACTAATGAAAAACTGTTTTTT	CASSSTGVLTNEKLFF
-	TRBV28	TRBJ1-5	-	TGTGCCAGCAGCTTTCTCAGGGTCAATCAGCCCCAGCATTTT	CASSFLRVNQPQHF
TRBD1	TRBV4-2	TRBJ2-2	once	TGTGCCAGCAGCCCACAAGGAAGACAGGGGACTACCGGGGAGCTGTTTTTT	CASSPQGRQGTTGELFF
-	TRBV4-1	TRBJ1-2	-	TGCGCCAGCAGCCAAGAGAGGCGGGGGCTTGCTTATGGCTACACCTTC	CASSQERRGLAYGYTF
TRBD1	TRBV12-5	TRBJ2-3	-	TGTGCTAGTGGGGACAGGCCTCCACGAAGCACAGATACGCAGTATTTT	CASGDRPPRSTDTQYF
TRBD2	TRBV4-2	TRBJ2-3	-	TGTGCCAGCAGCGGGCGGGAGAAGGATACGCAGTATTTT	CASSGREKDTQYF
TRBD1	TRBV7-9	TRBJ2-7	-	TGTGCCAGCAGCTTACCCCGACAGGGGAACGAGCAGTACTTC	CASSLPRQGNEQYF
TRBD2	TRBV5-1	TRBJ2-5	-	TGCGCCAGCAGCGGGACTAGCGGGGGGCCAGAGACCCAGTACTTC	CASSGTSGGPETQYF
TRBD2	TRBV12-5	TRBJ2-1	-	TGTGCTAGTGGCACTGGGACTAGCGGGGCCTACAATGAGCAGTTCTTC	CASGTGTSGAYNEQFF